Following are 14 T cell receptor beta chains from one sample sequenced in a study of T cells expressing NK-cell markers. TCRdb reworked the 5' RACE reads into one entry per CDR3 protein, no DNA. The sample yields 550,000 or so distinct CDR3 sequences, of which the top ten take up approximately 3.6%. What was sequenced was blood T cells: a sorted CD56 or NKG2C T cell subset, CD4+ or CD8+ T cells, or bulk PBMC T cells (not recorded which). The receptor set was obtained from a man younger than 35 in good health.

The chain joins TRBV20-1 to TRBJ2-1. CDR3 length: 13 residues. Per the germline V gene, CDR1 is DFQATT and CDR2 is SNEGSKA (reference sequence). CDR3 in amino acids: CSASLLPLNEQFF.

The V and J genes are TRBV5-1 and TRBJ1-5; TCRdb picks TRBD1, but there is no DNA to check that call. This CDR3 comprises 13 residues. Germline lookup yields CDR1 SGHRS and CDR2 YFSETQ. The CDR3 loop is CASSSGDNQPQHF.

The chain has TRBV7-9 and TRBJ2-1; TCRdb names TRBD1, which stays unverified in the absence of DNA. The CDR3 covers 16 residues. Per germline, CDR1 SEHNR and CDR2 FQNEAQ (reference sequence). CDR3 region: CASSPKQGHLDNEQFF.

The J gene is TRBJ2-1, the V gene TRBV20-1; without DNA, the TCRdb call of TRBD2 cannot be checked. Germline values: CDR1 DFQATT, CDR2 SNEGSKA (reference sequence). This CDR3 comprises 14 residues. CDR3 in amino acids: CSVASGGLGNEQFF.

The chain employs TRBV5-1 and TRBJ2-3. CDR3 length equals 16 residues. Germline values: CDR1 SGHRS, CDR2 YFSETQ. CDR3: CASSLGLEASTDTQYF.

The gene calls are TRBV6-5 and TRBJ1-1; TCRdb returns TRBD1, unconfirmable since there is no DNA. Germline CDR1 and CDR2: MNHEY and SVGAGI. This CDR3 region has 15 residues. Here the CDR3 reads CASSSGTGANTEAFF.

The V call is TRBV5-1, the J call TRBJ2-5; TCRdb designates TRBD1, a call that cannot be tested without DNA. This CDR3 has 15 amino acids. Germline values: CDR1 SGHRS, CDR2 YFSETQ. This chain's CDR3 is CASSYQGRRQETQYF.

The chain joins TRBV5-5 to TRBJ2-4; TCRdb's D call of TRBD1 is untestable without DNA. CDR1 is SGHKS and CDR2 is YYEKEE in the germline V gene (reference sequence). There are 16 residues in the CDR3. The CDR3 sequence: CASSLASDSSKNIQYF.

The chain couples TRBV11-2 to TRBJ2-6. From germline, CDR1 is SGHAT and CDR2 FQNNGV. There are 15 residues in the CDR3. The CDR3 is CASSFGDIGANVLTF. The full variable domain, completed using reference TRBV11-2 and TRBJ2-6, is EAGVAQSPRYKIIEKRQSVAFWCNPISGHATLYWYQQILGQGPKLLIQFQNNGVVDDSQLPKDRFSAERLKGVDSTLKIQPAKLEDSAVYLCASSFGDIGANVLTFGAGSRLTVL.

This chain connects TRBV10-3 to TRBJ2-7. The CDR3 length is 14 residues. Per germline, CDR1 ENHRY and CDR2 SYGVKD. This CDR3 reads CAIRGGGGPYEQYF.

The V call is TRBV6-5, the J call TRBJ2-7; TCRdb calls TRBD2, which cannot be checked without DNA. The CDR3 sequence is 15 residues long. Germline V lookup: CDR1 MNHEY, CDR2 SVGAGI. CDR3 loop: CASSFQTSGRTEQYF.

This rearrangement joins TRBV28 to TRBJ2-7; the TCRdb call, TRBD1, lacks DNA for checking. The CDR3 is 14 residues long. Germline assignment: CDR1 MDHEN and CDR2 SYDVKM. CDR3 loop: CASSLRGLRRELHF.

The chain links TRBV7-6 to TRBJ2-1; absent DNA, TCRdb's TRBD1 call cannot be checked. Germline lookup yields CDR1 SGHVS and CDR2 FNYEAQ. The CDR3 spans 13 residues. The CDR3 is CASSFGADNEQFF.

V and J are TRBV6-2 or TRBV6-3 and TRBJ2-7; the D call from TCRdb, TRBD2, cannot be confirmed without DNA. CDR3 length equals 16 residues. Germline CDR1 is MNHEY and CDR2 is SVGEGT. CDR3 sequence reads: CASSTSGRTITYEQYF.